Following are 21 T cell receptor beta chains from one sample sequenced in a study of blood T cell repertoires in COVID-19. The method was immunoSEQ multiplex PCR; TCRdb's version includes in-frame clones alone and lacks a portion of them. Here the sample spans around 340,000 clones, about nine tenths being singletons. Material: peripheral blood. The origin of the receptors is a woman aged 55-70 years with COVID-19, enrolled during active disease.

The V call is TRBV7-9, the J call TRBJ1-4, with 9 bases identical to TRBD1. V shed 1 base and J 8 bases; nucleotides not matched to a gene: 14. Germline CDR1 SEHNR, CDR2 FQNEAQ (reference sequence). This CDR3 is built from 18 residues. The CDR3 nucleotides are TGTGCCAGCAGCTTAGTCATCATAACCGGGACAGGGAGCGAAAAACTGTTTTTT. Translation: CASSLVIITGTGSEKLFF.

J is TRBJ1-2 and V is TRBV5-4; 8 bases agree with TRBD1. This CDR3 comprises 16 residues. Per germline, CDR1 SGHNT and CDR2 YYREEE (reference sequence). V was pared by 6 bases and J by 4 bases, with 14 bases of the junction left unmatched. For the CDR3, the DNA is TGTGCCAGCACTCTTAACCCAGGGGGCGATGGCTATGGCTACACCTTC. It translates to CASTLNPGGDGYGYTF.

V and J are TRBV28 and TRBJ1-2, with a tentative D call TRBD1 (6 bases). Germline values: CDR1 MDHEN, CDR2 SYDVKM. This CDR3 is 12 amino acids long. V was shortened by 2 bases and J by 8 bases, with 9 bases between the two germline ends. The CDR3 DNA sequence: TGTGCCAGCAGTTTAAAGGGACACGGCTACACCTTC. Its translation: CASSLKGHGYTF.

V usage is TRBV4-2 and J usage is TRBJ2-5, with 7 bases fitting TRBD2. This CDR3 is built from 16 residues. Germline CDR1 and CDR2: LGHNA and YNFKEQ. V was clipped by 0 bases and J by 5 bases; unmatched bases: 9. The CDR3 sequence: CASSQDPLEGGETQYF. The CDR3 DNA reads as TGTGCCAGCAGCCAAGATCCGCTTGAGGGAGGGGAGACCCAGTACTTC.

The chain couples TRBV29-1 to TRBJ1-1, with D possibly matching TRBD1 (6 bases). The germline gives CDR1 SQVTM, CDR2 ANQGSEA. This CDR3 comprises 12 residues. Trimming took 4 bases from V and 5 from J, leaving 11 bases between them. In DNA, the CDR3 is TGCAGCGTTGTACAGGGTTGGACTGAAGCTTTCTTT. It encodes CSVVQGWTEAFF.

The CDR3 DNA is TGTGCCAGCGGGACACCAAACAATCAGCCCCAGCATTTT. Encoded protein: CASGTPNNQPQHF. The rearrangement uses TRBV6-6 and TRBJ1-5, with TRBD1 as a possible D gene (6 bases). The germline CDR1 and CDR2 sequences are MNHNY and SVGAGI (reference sequence). The CDR3 has 13 amino acids. V lost 8 bases and J 3 bases, leaving 11 bases between the germline ends.

The CDR3 coding sequence is TGTGCCAGCAGTTACAGCCAATCCTATAATTCACCCCTCCACTTT. Amino acid sequence: CASSYSQSYNSPLHF. V gene TRBV6-2 or TRBV6-3 combines with J gene TRBJ1-6, with D unresolved. Germline V lookup: CDR1 MNHEY, CDR2 SVGEGT. CDR3 length equals 15 residues. V was pared by 2 bases and J by 1 base, with 6 bases between.

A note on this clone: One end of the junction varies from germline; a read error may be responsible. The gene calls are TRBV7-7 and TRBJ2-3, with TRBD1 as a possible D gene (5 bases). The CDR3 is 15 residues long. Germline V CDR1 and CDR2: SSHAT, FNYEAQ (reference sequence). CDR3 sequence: CASSPQVPGTDTQYF. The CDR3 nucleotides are TGTGCTAGCAGCCCACAGGTCCCAGGCACAGATACGCAGTATTTT.

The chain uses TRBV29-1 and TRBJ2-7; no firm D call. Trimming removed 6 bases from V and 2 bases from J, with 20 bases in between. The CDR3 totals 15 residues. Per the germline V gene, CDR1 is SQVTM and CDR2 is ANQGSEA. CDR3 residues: CSVLISGQHTYEQYF. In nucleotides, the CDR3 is TGCAGCGTCCTCATCTCGGGTCAGCATACCTACGAGCAGTACTTC.

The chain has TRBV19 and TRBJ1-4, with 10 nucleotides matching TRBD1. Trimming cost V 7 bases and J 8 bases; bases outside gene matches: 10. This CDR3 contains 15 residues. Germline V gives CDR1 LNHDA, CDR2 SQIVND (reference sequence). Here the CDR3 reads CASKSLGQGNEKLFF. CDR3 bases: TGTGCCAGTAAGAGCTTGGGACAGGGGAACGAAAAACTGTTTTTT.

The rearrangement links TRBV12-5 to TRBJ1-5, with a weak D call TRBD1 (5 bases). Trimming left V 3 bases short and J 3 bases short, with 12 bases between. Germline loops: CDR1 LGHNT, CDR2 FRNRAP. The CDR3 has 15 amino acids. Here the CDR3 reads CASGLGAINNQPQHF. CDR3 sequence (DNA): TGTGCTAGTGGTTTAGGGGCTATAAACAATCAGCCCCAGCATTTT.

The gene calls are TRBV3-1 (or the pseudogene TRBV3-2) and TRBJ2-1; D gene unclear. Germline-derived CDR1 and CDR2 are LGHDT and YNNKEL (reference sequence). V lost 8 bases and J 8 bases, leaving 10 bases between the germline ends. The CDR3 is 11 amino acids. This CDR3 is CASLARDEQFF. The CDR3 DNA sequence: TGTGCCAGCTTGGCACGGGATGAGCAGTTCTTC.

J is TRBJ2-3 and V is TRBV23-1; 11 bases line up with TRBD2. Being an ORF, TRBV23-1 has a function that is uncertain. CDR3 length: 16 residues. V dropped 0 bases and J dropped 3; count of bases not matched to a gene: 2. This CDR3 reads CASSQSTSGRTDTQYF. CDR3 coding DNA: TGCGCCAGCAGTCAATCAACTAGCGGGAGAACAGATACGCAGTATTTT.

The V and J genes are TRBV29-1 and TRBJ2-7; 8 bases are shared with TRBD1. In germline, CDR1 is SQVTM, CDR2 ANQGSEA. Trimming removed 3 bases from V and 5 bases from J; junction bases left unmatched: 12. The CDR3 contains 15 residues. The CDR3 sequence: CSVEGPHRGSDEQYF. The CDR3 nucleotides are TGCAGCGTTGAGGGACCACACAGGGGGTCCGACGAGCAGTACTTC.

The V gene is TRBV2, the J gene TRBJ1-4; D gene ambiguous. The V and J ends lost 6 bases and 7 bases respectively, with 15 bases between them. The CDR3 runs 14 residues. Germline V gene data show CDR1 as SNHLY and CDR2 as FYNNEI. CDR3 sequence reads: CASRPFGSGEKLFF. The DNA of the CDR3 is TGTGCCAGCAGACCCTTCGGCTCAGGTGAAAAACTGTTTTTT.

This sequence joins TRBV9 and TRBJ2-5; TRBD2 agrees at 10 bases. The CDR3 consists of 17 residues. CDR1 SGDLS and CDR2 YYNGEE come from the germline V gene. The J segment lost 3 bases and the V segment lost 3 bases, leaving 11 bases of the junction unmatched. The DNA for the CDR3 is TGTGCCAGCAGCGGCCACCATAGCGGGGGGCCCGAAGAGACCCAGTACTTC. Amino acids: CASSGHHSGGPEETQYF.

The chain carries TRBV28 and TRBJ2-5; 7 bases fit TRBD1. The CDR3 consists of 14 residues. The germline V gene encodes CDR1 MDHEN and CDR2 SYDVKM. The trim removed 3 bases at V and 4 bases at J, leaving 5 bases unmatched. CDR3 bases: TGTGCCAGCAGTTTCACAGGGGTAGGAGAGACCCAGTACTTC. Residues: CASSFTGVGETQYF.

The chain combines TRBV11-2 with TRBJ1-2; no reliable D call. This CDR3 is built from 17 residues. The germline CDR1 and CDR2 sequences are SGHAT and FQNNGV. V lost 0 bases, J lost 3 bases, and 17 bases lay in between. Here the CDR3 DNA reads TGTGCCAGCAGCTTAGACCCTTTGAGGGTGGGAGACTATGGCTACACCTTC. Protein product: CASSLDPLRVGDYGYTF.

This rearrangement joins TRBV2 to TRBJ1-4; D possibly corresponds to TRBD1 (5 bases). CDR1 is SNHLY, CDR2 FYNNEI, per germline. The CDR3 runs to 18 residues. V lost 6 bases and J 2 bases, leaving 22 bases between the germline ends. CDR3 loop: CASRSTVGAAITNEKLFF. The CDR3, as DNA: TGTGCCAGCAGATCCACCGTTGGGGCCGCAATTACTAATGAAAAACTGTTTTTT. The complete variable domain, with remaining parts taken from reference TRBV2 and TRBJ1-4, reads EPEVTQTPSHQVTQMGQEVILRCVPISNHLYFYWYRQILGQKVEFLVSFYNNEISEKSEIFDDQFSVERPDGSNFTLKIRSTKLEDSAMYFCASRSTVGAAITNEKLFFGSGTQLSVL.

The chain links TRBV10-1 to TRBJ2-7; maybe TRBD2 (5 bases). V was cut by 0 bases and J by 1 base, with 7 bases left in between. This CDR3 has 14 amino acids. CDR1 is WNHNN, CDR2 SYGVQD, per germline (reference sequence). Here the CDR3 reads CASSESRASYEQYF. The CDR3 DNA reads TGCGCCAGCAGTGAGTCGAGGGCTTCCTACGAGCAGTACTTC.

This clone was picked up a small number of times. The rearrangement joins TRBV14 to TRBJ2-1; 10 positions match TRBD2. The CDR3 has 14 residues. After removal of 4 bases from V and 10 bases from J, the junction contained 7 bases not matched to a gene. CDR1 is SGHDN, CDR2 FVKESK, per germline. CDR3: CASSLAGGILEQFF. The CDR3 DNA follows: TGTGCCAGCAGCCTAGCGGGGGGTATCTTAGAGCAGTTCTTC.